A selection of T cell receptor beta chains follows, all from one sample in a study of cytomegalovirus exposure and HLA in healthy donors. Profiling relied on immunoSEQ multiplex PCR, and the TCRdb table lists in-frame clones only, not all of them. The sample lists around 180,000 clones, roughly nine tenths occurring once. Sequences were obtained from PBMCs. These receptors originate from a girl under three years old in good health and CMV-seronegative. Each CDR3 is given with its conserved first and last residue. The D gene is left open where the match is weak.

v_call	j_call	d_call	cdr3_aa	cdr3_nt
TRBV9	TRBJ1-1	.	CASSVVGGSYTEAFF	TGTGCCAGCAGCGTAGTCGGGGGGAGCTACACTGAAGCTTTCTTT
TRBV6-4	TRBJ2-7	TRBD2	CASFCGRATYEQYF	TGTGCCAGCTTTTGCGGGAGGGCAACCTACGAGCAGTACTTC
TRBV5-4	TRBJ2-6	.	CASSFDSSGANVLTF	TGTGCCAGCAGCTTTGACAGCTCTGGGGCCAACGTCCTGACTTTC
TRBV4-1	TRBJ2-7	.	CASSPGVTVAYEQYF	TGCGCCAGCAGCCCAGGCGTAACCGTCGCCTACGAGCAGTACTTC
TRBV9	TRBJ2-5	.	CASSVEVGGETQYF	TGTGCCAGCAGCGTAGAGGTGGGAGGTGAGACCCAGTACTTC
TRBV27	TRBJ1-2	TRBD1	CATSLDRMDGYTF	TGTGCCACCTCTTTGGACAGGATGGATGGCTACACCTTC
TRBV6-1	TRBJ1-6	.	CASSVQASSYNSPLHF	TGTGCCAGCAGTGTTCAAGCGAGCTCCTATAATTCACCCCTCCACTTT
TRBV6-5	TRBJ2-3	TRBD1	CASSYGQALTDTQYF	TGTGCCAGCAGTTACGGACAGGCCCTGACAGATACGCAGTATTTT
TRBV29-1	TRBJ1-5	.	CSVDQVVHQPQHF	TGCAGCGTTGACCAGGTGGTTCATCAGCCCCAGCATTTT
TRBV10-1	TRBJ1-1	TRBD1	CASSDRAGEAFF	TGCGCCAGCTCTGACAGGGCGGGTGAAGCTTTCTTT
TRBV5-6	TRBJ2-7	.	CASSLPGSGEQYF	TGTGCCAGCAGCTTGCCGGGGTCCGGCGAGCAGTACTTC
TRBV6-5	TRBJ2-3	.	CASSYRDSTDTQYF	TGTGCCAGCAGTTACCGGGATTCCACAGATACGCAGTATTTT
TRBV7-9	TRBJ1-2	.	CASSAEGGAWVNYGYTF	TGTGCCAGCAGCGCTGAAGGGGGGGCGTGGGTAAACTATGGCTACACCTTC
TRBV7-8	TRBJ2-7	TRBD1	CASSLPGQGLDEQYF	TGTGCCAGCAGCTTACCGGGACAGGGTCTAGACGAGCAGTACTTC
TRBV19	TRBJ2-7	.	CASSTTISGAYEQYF	TGTGCCAGTAGTACAACTATTAGCGGAGCCTATGAGCAGTACTTC
TRBV25-1	TRBJ1-5	.	CASSAQQGEDSNQPQHF	TGTGCCAGCAGTGCCCAACAGGGAGAGGATAGCAATCAGCCCCAGCATTTT
TRBV2	TRBJ2-7	.	CASSELVEAPREQYF	TGTGCCAGCAGTGAATTGGTGGAGGCCCCTCGCGAGCAGTACTTC
TRBV5-1	TRBJ1-3	.	CASSLNERNTIYF	TGCGCCAGCAGCTTGAATGAGAGAAACACCATATATTTT
TRBV19	TRBJ1-2	.	CASLSLNANYGYTF	TGTGCCAGTCTGTCCCTGAACGCGAACTATGGCTACACCTTC
TRBV25-1	TRBJ1-3	TRBD1	CASSPTGGESGNTIYF	TGTGCCAGCAGTCCAACAGGGGGCGAGTCTGGAAACACCATATATTTT
TRBV6-5	TRBJ2-7	TRBD1	CASSYSTGNSYEQYF	TGTGCCAGCAGTTACTCGACAGGGAATTCCTACGAGCAGTACTTC
TRBV30	TRBJ2-3	TRBD1	CAWTGTGRDTQYF	TGTGCCTGGACCGGGACAGGGAGAGATACGCAGTATTTT
TRBV11-1	TRBJ2-1	TRBD1	CASSLDRDRYNEQFF	TGTGCCAGCAGCCTTGACAGGGATCGGTACAATGAGCAGTTCTTC
TRBV5-1	TRBJ2-3	TRBD2	CASSFGGLADTDTQYF	TGCGCCAGCAGCTTCGGCGGACTAGCGGACACAGATACGCAGTATTTT
TRBV6-1	TRBJ2-3	TRBD2	CASSEGEGLAGFVAQYF	TGTGCCAGCAGTGAAGGGGAGGGACTAGCGGGATTTGTAGCGCAGTATTTT
TRBV6-1	TRBJ2-5	.	CASRQVFQETQYF	TGTGCCAGCAGGCAGGTATTCCAAGAGACCCAGTACTTC
TRBV29-1	TRBJ2-3	.	CSVSTNTDTQYF	TGCAGCGTCTCAACTAACACAGATACGCAGTATTTT
TRBV2	TRBJ2-5	TRBD1	CASSPDRVGETQYF	TGTGCCAGCAGTCCGGACAGGGTGGGGGAGACCCAGTACTTC
TRBV2	TRBJ2-5	TRBD1	CASSRTGGQETQYF	TGTGCCAGCAGCAGGACAGGGGGCCAAGAGACCCAGTACTTC
TRBV19	TRBJ2-2	TRBD2	CASSIRLAGVVLAGELFF	TGTGCCAGTAGTATAAGACTAGCGGGAGTCGTTTTGGCCGGGGAGCTGTTTTTT
TRBV7-2	TRBJ2-3	TRBD2	CASSFGTSHYPDTQYF	TGTGCCAGCAGCTTCGGGACTAGTCATTACCCAGATACGCAGTATTTT